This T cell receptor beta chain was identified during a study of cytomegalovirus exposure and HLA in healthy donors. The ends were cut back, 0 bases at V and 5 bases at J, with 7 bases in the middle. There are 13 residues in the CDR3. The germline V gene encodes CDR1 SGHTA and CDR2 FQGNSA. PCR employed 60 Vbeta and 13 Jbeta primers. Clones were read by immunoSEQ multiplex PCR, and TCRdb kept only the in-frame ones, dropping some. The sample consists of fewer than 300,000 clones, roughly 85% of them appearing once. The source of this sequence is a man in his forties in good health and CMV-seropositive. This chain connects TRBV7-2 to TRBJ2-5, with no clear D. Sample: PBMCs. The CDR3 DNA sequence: TGTGCCAGCAGCTTAGCCAAGAGGGAGACCCAGTACTTC. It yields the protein CASSLAKRETQYF. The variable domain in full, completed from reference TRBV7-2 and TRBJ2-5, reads GAGVSQSPSNKVTEKGKDVELRCDPISGHTALYWYRQSLGQGLEFLIYFQGNSAPDKSGLPSDRFSAERTGGSVSTLTIQRTQQEDSAVYLCASSLAKRETQYFGPGTRLLVL.